The clone carrying this T cell receptor beta chain was recorded only once. The record originates from a study of blood T cell repertoires in COVID-19. Study context: Whether acute or convalescent, the COVID-19 samples came from the United States, Italy and Spain. T cells, B-cell-depleted T cells, or PBMCs supplied cDNA or gDNA.

CDR3 length equals 15 residues. The ends were cut back, 5 bases at V and 3 bases at J, with 16 bases in the middle. Germline CDR1 reads LNHNV; CDR2 reads YYDKDF (reference sequence). Sequencing was performed with immunoSEQ multiplex PCR; in TCRdb, only in-frame clones are kept and a portion is missing. This repertoire shows 350,000 to 550,000 clones, more than 85% found once; its top ten account for roughly 4%. Sequenced input: peripheral blood. The sequence came from a woman aged 25 to 45 with acute or convalescent COVID-19. The chain employs TRBV15 and TRBJ1-2; D perhaps matches TRBD1 (6 bases). The CDR3 reads CATSAQLQGYYGYTF. The CDR3 DNA reads as TGTGCCACCAGCGCCCAATTACAGGGCTACTATGGCTACACCTTC.